This is a list of T cell receptor beta chains from one sample in a study of blood T cell repertoires in COVID-19. Assay: immunoSEQ multiplex PCR; the TCRdb copy retains only in-frame clones and omits some. The table shows a few hundred thousand clones, with about nine tenths occurring only once. What was sequenced was peripheral blood. These receptors all come from a man in his sixties with acute or convalescent COVID-19. The CDR3 runs from the conserved cysteine through the conserved F or W. Each record gives: V gene, clone size, J gene, D gene, CDR3 DNA, CDR3 protein. The D gene is left open where the match is weak. Part of the rows lack a size; the others show once, few, many or a class for expanded clones.

TRBV6-5	.	TRBJ1-5	TRBD1	TGTGCCAGCAGGGCCCTCACAGGGGCGAAGCAGCCCCAGCATTTT	CASRALTGAKQPQHF
TRBV27	.	TRBJ2-1	.	TGTGCCAGCAGTCAAAACGGGGCCTACAATGAGCAGTTCTTC	CASSQNGAYNEQFF
TRBV30	.	TRBJ1-1	.	TGTGCCTGGGGGAGTAGGAACACTGAAGCTTTCTTT	CAWGSRNTEAFF
TRBV7-6	.	TRBJ2-5	.	TGTGCCAGCAGCTTAGCGGCAGGGTACCAAGAGACCCAGTACTTC	CASSLAAGYQETQYF
TRBV29-1	.	TRBJ2-4	.	TGCAGCGTTGAGGAGGGACTTCTAGCCAAAAACATTCAGTACTTC	CSVEEGLLAKNIQYF
TRBV29-1	.	TRBJ2-5	.	TGCAGCGTTTCTGCGGGGCAAGAGACCCAGTACTTC	CSVSAGQETQYF
TRBV18	.	TRBJ2-6	.	TGTGCCAGCTCCCTTGGACAGCTTGGGGCCAACGTCCTGACTTTC	CASSLGQLGANVLTF
TRBV6-5	.	TRBJ1-6	TRBD1	TGTGCCAGCAGTTACCATGTGGACAGGGCAAATTCACCCCTCCACTTT	CASSYHVDRANSPLHF
TRBV6-2/TRBV6-3	.	TRBJ1-5	TRBD1	TGTGCCAGCAGTGGACAGGTCCTCAATCAGCCCCAGCATTTT	CASSGQVLNQPQHF
TRBV15	.	TRBJ2-7	.	TGTGCCACCAGCAGAGGGAAGGGGCCCCACGAGCAGTACTTC	CATSRGKGPHEQYF
TRBV19	.	TRBJ2-3	.	TGTGCCAGTAGTAGGACGACAGGAATTAGCACAGATACGCAGTATTTT	CASSRTTGISTDTQYF
TRBV23-1	.	TRBJ2-5	.	TGCGCCAGCAGTCAATTTGCAGGCATAACCAGGGAGACCCAGTACTTC	CASSQFAGITRETQYF
TRBV6-5	.	TRBJ2-7	.	TGTGCCAGCAGTTTGGGCCTTCAGGCAGAGCAGTACTTC	CASSLGLQAEQYF
TRBV7-9	.	TRBJ1-6	.	TGTGCCAGCAGCTACCAAACGGACAGCATTACCTATTCACCCCTCCACTTT	CASSYQTDSITYSPLHF
TRBV28	.	TRBJ2-1	TRBD2	TGTGCCAGCAGTCGGGGACTAGCGGGAAATGAGCAGTTCTTC	CASSRGLAGNEQFF
TRBV5-8	.	TRBJ2-7	.	TGTGCCAGCAGCCGGACAACCCACTCCTACGAGCAGTACTTC	CASSRTTHSYEQYF
TRBV29-1	few	TRBJ1-1	.	TGCAGCGCTCTCAGGGGTGGAGGCACTGAAGCTTTCTTT	CSALRGGGTEAFF
TRBV28	.	TRBJ1-5	.	TGTGCCAGCAGTTTCCCAGGGAGCAATCAGCCCCAGCATTTT	CASSFPGSNQPQHF
TRBV6-5	.	TRBJ1-1	.	TGTGCCAGCTCTAGTTCTCGTATAGCTAAGTCTGAAGCTTTCTTT	CASSSSRIAKSEAFF
TRBV27	.	TRBJ2-2	.	TGTGCCAGCAAGGTGGGAGGCCCTTGGACCGGGGAGCTGTTTTTT	CASKVGGPWTGELFF
TRBV28	.	TRBJ2-7	.	TGTGCCAGCAGTTTAGCCAGGGAAGTTGACGAGCAGTACTTC	CASSLAREVDEQYF
TRBV7-2	.	TRBJ1-5	TRBD1	TGTGCCAGCAGCTTCGCGGGGACAGGGGTAAATCAGCCCCAGCATTTT	CASSFAGTGVNQPQHF
TRBV28	.	TRBJ2-2	TRBD2	TGTGCCAGCAGGGGGCCGGGCGATCGGACTAGCGGGAGCCGGCGAACCGGGGAGCTGTTTTTT	CASRGPGDRTSGSRRTGELFF
TRBV27	.	TRBJ2-5	TRBD2	TGTGCCAGCAGTCCCCGCGCGGGAGTAGGATCTCGTTTGCACCAAGAGACCCAGTACTTC	CASSPRAGVGSRLHQETQYF
TRBV5-1	.	TRBJ1-4	TRBD1	TGCGCCAGCAGCACTAGTACCGGGACAGGCACTGTTAGGGGACTGTTTTTT	CASSTSTGTGTVRGLFF
TRBV6-1	.	TRBJ2-3	.	TGTGCCAGCAGTGAATCCCGGGGGGATACGCAGTATTTT	CASSESRGDTQYF
TRBV2	.	TRBJ2-3	TRBD1	TGTGCCAGCAGTCCCAGACAGGGCGGCACAGATACGCAGTATTTT	CASSPRQGGTDTQYF
TRBV6-2/TRBV6-3	.	TRBJ2-7	.	TGTGCCAGCAGTTCCCGGCCCGAGGGGCAGTACTTC	CASSSRPEGQYF
TRBV19	.	TRBJ2-1	TRBD2	TGTGCCAGTACCCCTAGGTCGCCTAGCGGGAACGGGGAGCAGTTCTTC	CASTPRSPSGNGEQFF